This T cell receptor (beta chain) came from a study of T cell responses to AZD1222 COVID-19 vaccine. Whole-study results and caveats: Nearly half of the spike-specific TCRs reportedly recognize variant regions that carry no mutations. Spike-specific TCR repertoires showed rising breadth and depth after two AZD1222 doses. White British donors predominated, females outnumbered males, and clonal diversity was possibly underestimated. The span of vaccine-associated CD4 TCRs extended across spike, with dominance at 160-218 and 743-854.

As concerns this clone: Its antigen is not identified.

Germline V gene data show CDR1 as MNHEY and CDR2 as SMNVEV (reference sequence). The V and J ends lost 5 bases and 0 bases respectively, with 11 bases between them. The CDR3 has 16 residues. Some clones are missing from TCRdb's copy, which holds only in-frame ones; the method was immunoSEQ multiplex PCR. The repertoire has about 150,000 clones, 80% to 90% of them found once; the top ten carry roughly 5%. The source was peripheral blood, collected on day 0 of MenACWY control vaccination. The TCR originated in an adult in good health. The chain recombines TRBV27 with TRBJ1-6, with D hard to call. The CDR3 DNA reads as TGTGCCAGCAGTCCCCGGGTGGACTCCTATAATTCACCCCTCCACTTT. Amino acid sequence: CASSPRVDSYNSPLHF.